The clone carrying this TCR beta chain was picked up a small number of times. Its antigen is currently unknown. Through a sample-barcoded 5' primer and a J-beta primer mix, a second PCR was run for roughly 6 to 11 cycles. Each cDNA molecule was tagged by a template-switch adaptor with 12 random nucleotides. Every sample gave at least 3 million paired-end reads containing CDR3. TCRdb reprocessed the 5' RACE reads with MiXCR, giving one entry per CDR3 protein. The sample lists under 700,000 distinct CDR3 sequences, under 30% occurring once. These data originate in a study of blood T cells in healthy people across ages. Study results and caveats: Higher diversity and more naive CD4+ cells were features of long-lived donors, compared to aged donors.

This CDR3 is built from 14 residues. Germline V CDR1 and CDR2: SGHTA, FQGNSA. Trimming removed 5 bases from V and 2 bases from J, with 11 bases in between. These data also formed part of another study, on T cells of mothers and their children. This second report adds: Amplification in the second PCR used the M1S primer, which added sample barcodes and 2-4 random nucleotides.

The clonotype originates from a boy aged 5-17 years in good health. Sequencing was done on a sample of blood. This chain links TRBV7-2 with TRBJ2-3, with D tentatively TRBD2 (5 bases). DNA of the CDR3: TGTGCCAGCAGCCCGGGGAGCTACACAGATACGCAGTATTTT. It is translated as CASSPGSYTDTQYF.